What follows are 15 T cell receptor beta chains derived from one specimen sequenced in a study of blood T cells in healthy people across ages. A J-beta primer mix and a sample-barcoded 5' primer were used in a second PCR of roughly 7 to 12 cycles. Using its own MiXCR run on the 5' RACE reads, TCRdb lists one record per CDR3 protein. The sample includes around 970,000 distinct CDR3 sequences, approximately 50% seen only once; the top ten take roughly 23%. The material sequenced was blood. These receptors were collected from a woman aged 60-75 years in good health.

This chain joins TRBV6-2 or TRBV6-3 and TRBJ2-1; TRBD2 matches 8 bases. The V segment lost 0 bases and the J segment 9 bases; nucleotides outside the gene matches: 13. The CDR3 is made up of 17 amino acids. The germline CDR1 and CDR2 sequences are MNHEY and SVGEGT. The CDR3 reads CASSYSSMPGGRSEQFF. The CDR3 nucleotides read TGTGCCAGCAGTTACTCTTCTATGCCGGGAGGGCGTAGTGAGCAGTTCTTC.

This clonotype was picked up a small number of times. The CDR3, as DNA: TGTGCCAGCAGTGCAGGTGGCGGGGAGCTGTTTTTT. Amino acids: CASSAGGGELFF. The chain employs TRBV6-5 and TRBJ2-2; D remains unclear. Deletions cut 5 bases from V and 7 bases from J, with 8 bases between. CDR3 size: 12 residues. The germline gives CDR1 MNHEY, CDR2 SVGAGI.

This sequence joins TRBV4-1 and TRBJ2-7, with D perhaps TRBD1 or TRBD2 (6 bases each). The germline V gene has CDR1 MGHRA and CDR2 YSYEKL. The CDR3 has 16 amino acids. Trimming shortened V by 8 bases and J by 2 bases, and 22 bases separated the two germline ends. The chain's CDR3 is CASSPIRGAQTYEQYF. In DNA form, the CDR3 reads TGCGCCAGCTCTCCAATAAGGGGGGCCCAAACCTACGAGCAGTACTTC.

V and J are TRBV29-1 and TRBJ1-2; D uncertain. The CDR3 sequence is 13 residues long. Trimming shortened V by 6 bases and J by 8 bases, and 19 bases separated the two germline ends. Germline loops: CDR1 SQVTM, CDR2 ANQGSEA. The CDR3 DNA is TGCAGCGTCGTAAGGACGGTCTACGAGGGCTACACCTTC. It yields the protein CSVVRTVYEGYTF.

Details on this clonotype: Since a much larger clone is just one base distant, this may be a read error. J is TRBJ2-7 and V is TRBV3-1, with D uncertain. V shed 3 bases and J shed 2 bases, with 8 bases lying between them. Germline V gene data show CDR1 as LGHDT and CDR2 as YNNKEL (reference sequence). The CDR3 has 13 residues. CDR3 DNA sequence: TGTGCCAGCAGCCAGGGTCTTCCCTACGAGCAGTACTTC. Protein sequence: CASSQGLPYEQYF.

The rearrangement links TRBV29-1 to TRBJ2-5; no definite D call. The CDR3 runs to 12 residues. Germline V gives CDR1 SQVTM, CDR2 ANQGSEA. Trimming took 6 bases from V and 11 from J, leaving 19 bases between them. DNA for the CDR3: TGCAGCGTAGAGGAAAACTACAATGAGCAGTACTTC. The encoded protein is CSVEENYNEQYF.

This clonotype was seen a few times. CDR3: CASSGEITGANVLTF. As DNA, the CDR3 is TGTGCCAGCAGCGGGGAGATAACTGGGGCCAACGTCCTGACTTTC. This chain uses TRBV7-3 with TRBJ2-6; perhaps TRBD2 as D (5 bases). This CDR3 is built from 15 residues. V lost 5 bases, J lost 2 bases, and 10 bases lay in between. Germline V CDR1 and CDR2: SGHTA, FQGTGA.

This sequence joins TRBV24-1 and TRBJ2-3, with D possibly matching TRBD1 (5 bases). Per the germline V gene, CDR1 is KGHDR and CDR2 is SFDVKD. With 5 bases removed from V and 0 bases from J, the gap between germline ends came to 14 bases. The CDR3 is 16 residues long. CDR3 loop: CATSAPTATSTDTQYF. The CDR3 DNA follows: TGTGCCACCAGTGCACCGACAGCGACTAGCACAGATACGCAGTATTTT.

The chain has TRBV6-6 and TRBJ1-1, with 10 positions matching TRBD1. The junction had 5 bases not matched to a gene; V was cut back by 2 bases and J by 2 bases. CDR1 is MNHNY, CDR2 SVGAGI, per germline (reference sequence). The CDR3 has 16 residues. CDR3 sequence (DNA): TGTGCCAGCAGTTACGGGATGACAGGGGGCAACACTGAAGCTTTCTTT. Protein sequence: CASSYGMTGGNTEAFF.

A few counts support this clonotype. The chain carries TRBV29-1 and TRBJ2-3, with D perhaps matching TRBD1 (6 bases). This CDR3 is built from 12 residues. V lost 5 bases and J 5 bases, leaving 11 bases between the germline ends. Germline V CDR1 and CDR2: SQVTM, ANQGSEA. Written as DNA, the CDR3 is TGCAGCGTTAGGCTAGGGGGAGATACGCAGTATTTT. It yields the protein CSVRLGGDTQYF.

The genes are TRBV27 and TRBJ2-1; 7 bases align to TRBD1. This CDR3 has 13 residues. V lost 5 bases and J lost 6; bases outside the gene matches: 4. Germline CDR1 and CDR2: MNHEY and SMNVEV (reference sequence). CDR3 protein: CASSGGQINEQFF. DNA for the CDR3: TGTGCCAGCAGTGGGGGACAGATCAATGAGCAGTTCTTC.

The V gene is TRBV15, the J gene TRBJ2-1; no clear D gene. The DNA end is a closer match to TRBJ2-7, so the J assignment may be wrong. The CDR3 runs to 15 residues. Germline CDR1 LNHNV, CDR2 YYDKDF (reference sequence). The CDR3 here is CATSRAYDSYYEQYF. DNA for the CDR3: TGTGCCACCAGCAGAGCATACGACTCCTACTACGAGCAGTACTTC.

V usage is TRBV18 and J usage is TRBJ2-3; TRBD2 aligns across 10 bases. There are 14 residues in the CDR3. The V gene end was trimmed by 5 bases and the J gene end by 4 bases; junction bases not matched to a gene: 3. Germline loops: CDR1 KGHSH, CDR2 LQKENI. The CDR3 protein is CASSWGLAPDTQYF. The CDR3 coding sequence is TGTGCCAGCTCATGGGGACTAGCGCCAGATACGCAGTATTTT.

The CDR3 DNA reads TGTGCCAGCACCCCTCCCGGGGGGAAGACCCAGTACTTC. Its translation is CASTPPGGKTQYF. The V gene is TRBV28, the J gene TRBJ2-7; 7 nucleotides align to TRBD2. TRBJ2-5 explains the end of the DNA better; the J call may be wrong. This CDR3 is 13 amino acids long. Germline-derived CDR1 and CDR2 are MDHEN and SYDVKM.

This clonotype was seen a few times. The chain couples TRBV4-2 to TRBJ2-7; 7 nucleotides agree with TRBD2. There are 15 residues in the CDR3. Unmatched junction bases numbered 8, after V lost 3 bases and J lost 3 bases. The germline gives CDR1 LGHNA, CDR2 YNFKEQ. The CDR3 here is CASSHYPGGSYEQYF. The CDR3 nucleotides read TGTGCCAGCAGCCATTATCCGGGAGGAAGCTACGAGCAGTACTTC.